This T cell receptor (beta chain) was retrieved from a study of T cell changes during pregnancy in multiple sclerosis. Generated by immunoSEQ multiplex PCR, the TCRdb table keeps only in-frame clones and is missing some. The sample holds around 48,000 clones, roughly 90% seen once. The CDR3 runs to 18 residues. The chain joins TRBV21-1 to TRBJ2-1; the table assigns TRBD2, which was not confirmed against the DNA. TRBV21-1 is deemed a pseudogene. The specimen comprised CD8+ T cells from peripheral blood mononuclear cells, sampled before pregnancy. The clonotype originates from a female donor with multiple sclerosis, enrolled in a pregnancy study. Here the CDR3 DNA reads TGTGCCAGCAGCAAAAGTCGGGTTGGGAACTGGGGGGTACGGGAGCAGTTCTTC. Translating gives CASSKSRVGNWGVREQFF.